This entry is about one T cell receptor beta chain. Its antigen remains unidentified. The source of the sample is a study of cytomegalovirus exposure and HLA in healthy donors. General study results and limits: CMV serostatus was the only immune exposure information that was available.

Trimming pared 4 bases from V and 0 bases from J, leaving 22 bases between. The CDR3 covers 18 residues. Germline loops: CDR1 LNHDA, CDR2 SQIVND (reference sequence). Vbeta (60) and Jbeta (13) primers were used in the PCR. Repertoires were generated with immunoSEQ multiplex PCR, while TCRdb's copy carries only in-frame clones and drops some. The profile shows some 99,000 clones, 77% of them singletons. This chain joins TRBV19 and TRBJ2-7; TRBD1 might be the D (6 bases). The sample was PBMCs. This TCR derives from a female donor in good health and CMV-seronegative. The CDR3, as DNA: TGTGCCAGTAGTACAAGTCTCCGGGACACCCTGAGCTCCTACGAGCAGTACTTC. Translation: CASSTSLRDTLSSYEQYF.